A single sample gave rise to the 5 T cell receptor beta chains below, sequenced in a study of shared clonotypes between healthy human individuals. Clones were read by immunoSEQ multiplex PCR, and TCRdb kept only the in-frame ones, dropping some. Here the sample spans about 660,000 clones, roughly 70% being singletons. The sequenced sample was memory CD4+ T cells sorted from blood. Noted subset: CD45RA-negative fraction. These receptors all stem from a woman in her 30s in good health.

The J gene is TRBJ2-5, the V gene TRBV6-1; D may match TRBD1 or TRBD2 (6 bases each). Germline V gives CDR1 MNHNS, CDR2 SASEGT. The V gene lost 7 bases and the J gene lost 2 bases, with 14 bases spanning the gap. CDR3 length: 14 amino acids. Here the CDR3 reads CASIPRGRQETQYF. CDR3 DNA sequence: TGTGCCAGCATCCCCCGGGGGCGGCAAGAGACCCAGTACTTC.

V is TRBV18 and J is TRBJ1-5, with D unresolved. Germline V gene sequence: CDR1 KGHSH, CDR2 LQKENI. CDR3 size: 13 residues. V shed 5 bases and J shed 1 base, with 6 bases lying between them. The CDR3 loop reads CASSAGSNQPQHF. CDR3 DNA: TGTGCCAGCTCAGCGGGAAGCAATCAGCCCCAGCATTTT.

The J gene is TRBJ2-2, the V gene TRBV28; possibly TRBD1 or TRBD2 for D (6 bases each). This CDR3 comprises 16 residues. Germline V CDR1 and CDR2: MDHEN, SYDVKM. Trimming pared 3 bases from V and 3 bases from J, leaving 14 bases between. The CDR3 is CASSFPIGGHTGELFF. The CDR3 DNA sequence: TGTGCCAGCAGTTTTCCCATTGGGGGGCACACCGGGGAGCTGTTTTTT.

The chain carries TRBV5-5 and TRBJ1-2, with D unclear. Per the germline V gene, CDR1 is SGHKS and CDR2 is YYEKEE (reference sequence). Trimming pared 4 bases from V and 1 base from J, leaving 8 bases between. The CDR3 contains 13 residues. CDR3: CASSGANNYGYTF. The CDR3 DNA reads TGTGCCAGCAGCGGCGCAAATAACTATGGCTACACCTTC.

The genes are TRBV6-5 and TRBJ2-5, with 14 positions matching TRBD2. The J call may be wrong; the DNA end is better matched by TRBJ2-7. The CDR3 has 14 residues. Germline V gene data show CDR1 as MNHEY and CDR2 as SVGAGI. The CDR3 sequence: CASSGTSGSYEQYF. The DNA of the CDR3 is TGTGCCAGCAGTGGGACTAGCGGGAGCTACGAGCAGTACTTC.